Each of the 18 T cell receptor beta chains below was sequenced from the same sample in a study of cytomegalovirus exposure and HLA in healthy donors (dated by TCRdb to 2015 to 2018). The library was generated by the immunoSEQ multiplex PCR assay. A mixture of 60 forward primers for TCR Vbeta segments and 13 reverse primers for TCR Jbeta segments was used in the multiplex PCR. Here the immuneACCESS table is served through TCRdb, limited to in-frame sequences with V and J called. Missing clones are a known gap in these copies; in checked studies unresolved V genes cover under half, and the rest lacks a known reason. This sample gives about 180,000 clones in total; about 77% of them show up just once. Over 2% of the sample belongs to the ten largest clones. Sequencing input: PBMCs. These TCRs come from a woman younger than 45 in good health and CMV-seropositive.

The rearrangement uses TRBV19 and TRBJ2-7, with a weak D call TRBD2 (5 bases). This CDR3 has 12 residues. Germline CDR1 LNHDA, CDR2 SQIVND (reference sequence). V was cut by 5 bases and J by 3 bases, with 8 bases left in between. For the CDR3, the DNA is TGTGCCAGTAGTGGGAGTCTCTACGAGCAGTACTTC. It is translated as CASSGSLYEQYF.

This chain links TRBV5-1 with TRBJ1-1; 9 bases map to TRBD1. Per the germline V gene, CDR1 is SGHRS and CDR2 is YFSETQ. The CDR3 has 13 amino acids. With V trimmed by 1 base and J by 7 bases, 2 bases remained unmatched. In DNA, the CDR3 is TGCGCCAGCAGCTTGAGACAGGGGGGTGAAGCTTTCTTT. As protein: CASSLRQGGEAFF. The full variable domain, rest sourced from reference TRBV5-1 and TRBJ1-1, is KAGVTQTPRYLIKTRGQQVTLSCSPISGHRSVSWYQQTPGQGLQFLFEYFSETQRNKGNFPGRFSGRQFSNSRSEMNVSTLELGDSALYLCASSLRQGGEAFFGQGTRLTVV.

The gene calls are TRBV19 and TRBJ1-5; weak D call: TRBD1 (5 bases). The CDR3 extends over 15 amino acids. Germline CDR1 reads LNHDA; CDR2 reads SQIVND (reference sequence). Trimming took off 5 bases at V and 5 bases at J, with 16 bases between the two ends. Here the CDR3 reads CASSPWQGPHQPQHF. The CDR3 DNA follows: TGTGCCAGTAGTCCTTGGCAGGGCCCCCATCAGCCCCAGCATTTT.

The chain is built from TRBV28 and TRBJ1-2; 8 positions match TRBD1. The CDR3 is 15 residues long. The germline CDR1 and CDR2 sequences are MDHEN and SYDVKM. Trimming cost V 4 bases and J 2 bases; bases outside gene matches: 6. CDR3 DNA sequence: TGTGCCAGCAGTTCACAGGGGGGCACAAACTATGGCTACACCTTC. Translating gives CASSSQGGTNYGYTF.

The V gene is TRBV5-1, the J gene TRBJ2-7, with 7 positions matching TRBD2. The CDR3 spans 15 residues. V dropped 0 bases and J dropped 2; count of bases not matched to a gene: 5. The germline V gene has CDR1 SGHRS and CDR2 YFSETQ. Here the CDR3 DNA reads TGCGCCAGCAGCTTGGTGGGTGGGGGGGCCTACGAGCAGTACTTC. Its protein is CASSLVGGGAYEQYF.

The chain couples TRBV7-9 to TRBJ2-3; D perhaps matches TRBD2 (6 bases). Trimming left V 8 bases short and J 1 base short, with 16 bases between. Per germline, CDR1 SEHNR and CDR2 FQNEAQ (reference sequence). The CDR3 length is 15 residues. The DNA of the CDR3 is TGTGCCAGCTTGGACCGGGACTTGCGCACAGATACGCAGTATTTT. It is translated as CASLDRDLRTDTQYF.

This clone has only one observation. The rearrangement links TRBV27 to TRBJ2-3, with D perhaps matching TRBD2 (6 bases). The CDR3 length is 15 residues. Germline CDR1 and CDR2: MNHEY and SMNVEV (reference sequence). V was trimmed by 6 bases and J by 3 bases, leaving 16 bases between them. The CDR3 nucleotides are TGTGCCAGCAGCCGCGGGGCCGTAAGGACAGATACGCAGTATTTT. Amino acids: CASSRGAVRTDTQYF.

The gene calls are TRBV5-4 and TRBJ1-2; D might be TRBD1 (6 bases). Looked up from germline, CDR1 is SGHNT and CDR2 is YYREEE (reference sequence). The CDR3 runs to 17 residues. Trimming took off 0 bases at V and 2 bases at J, with 17 bases between the two ends. The CDR3 loop reads CASSLVVRQALNYGYTF. CDR3 in DNA: TGTGCCAGCAGCTTGGTTGTTAGACAGGCTCTCAACTATGGCTACACCTTC.

V and J are TRBV2 and TRBJ2-7, with 9 bases aligning to TRBD1. V shed 6 bases and J 3 bases; nucleotides not matched to a gene: 9. Germline V gene data show CDR1 as SNHLY and CDR2 as FYNNEI. The length of the CDR3 is 15 residues. The CDR3 spells CASRSSGTGYYEQYF. The CDR3 nucleotides are TGTGCCAGCAGATCCTCCGGGACAGGGTACTACGAGCAGTACTTC.

The chain employs TRBV4-3 and TRBJ1-3; no clear D. The CDR3 has 15 amino acids. Trimming removed 4 bases at V and 0 bases at J, with 10 bases between. Germline V lookup: CDR1 LGHNA, CDR2 YSLEER. The CDR3 loop reads CASSPDIDSGNTIYF. The CDR3 DNA is TGCGCCAGCAGCCCCGACATCGACTCTGGAAACACCATATATTTT.

This chain connects TRBV9 to TRBJ2-1; possibly TRBD2 for D (5 bases). The length of the CDR3 is 14 residues. CDR1 is SGDLS, CDR2 YYNGEE, per germline. V lost 3 bases to trimming and J lost 8 bases, with 15 bases between them. CDR3 loop: CASSERTFGDEQFF. The CDR3 nucleotides are TGTGCCAGCAGCGAGAGGACTTTTGGCGATGAGCAGTTCTTC.

The chain is built from TRBV6-5 and TRBJ2-7; D ambiguous. V gave up 6 bases and J gave up 9 bases, with 15 bases separating them. CDR3 length equals 12 residues. The V gene's germline CDR1 is MNHEY and CDR2 SVGAGI. Written as DNA, the CDR3 is TGTGCCAGCAGCCCTCCCGGTCGTGGGCAGTACTTC. Translation: CASSPPGRGQYF.

The V gene is TRBV9, the J gene TRBJ1-2, with 9 positions matching TRBD1. There are 14 residues in the CDR3. J was trimmed by 8 bases and V by 3 bases; bases with no gene match: 8. The V gene's germline CDR1 is SGDLS and CDR2 YYNGEE. CDR3 region: CASSGSGTGLGYTF. Written as DNA, the CDR3 is TGTGCCAGCAGCGGTTCCGGGACAGGGTTAGGCTACACCTTC.

This chain joins TRBV21-1 and TRBJ1-6. TRBV21-1 is recorded as a pseudogene. This CDR3 is 16 amino acids long. The CDR3: CASTFSLEGSNSPLHF. CDR3 nucleotides: TGTGCCAGCACCTTCTCATTGGAGGGATCTAATTCACCCCTCCACTTT.

This chain links TRBV30 with TRBJ2-5; TRBD1 matches 8 bases. TRBJ2-7 matches the DNA end more closely, so the J call is doubtful. Germline lookup yields CDR1 GTSNPN and CDR2 SVGIG (reference sequence). The CDR3 runs 16 residues. The CDR3 region has the DNA TGTGCCTGGAGTGTACAGGGGGTTCCGGGGCCCTACGAGCAGTACTTC. Translated, it gives CAWSVQGVPGPYEQYF.

This clone appeared a single time. The chain joins TRBV9 to TRBJ2-7, with 11 bases matching TRBD1. The CDR3 loop spans 15 amino acids. Looked up from germline, CDR1 is SGDLS and CDR2 is YYNGEE. The V gene end was trimmed by 3 bases and the J gene end by 3 bases; junction bases not matched to a gene: 5. CDR3 bases: TGTGCCAGCAGCGCGGGACAGGGGGTAAGCTACGAGCAGTACTTC. It yields the protein CASSAGQGVSYEQYF.

The rearrangement uses TRBV6-6 and TRBJ2-5, with 9 bases aligning to TRBD1. Gene TRBJ2-7 matches the end of the DNA better, so the J call may be wrong. The CDR3 runs 13 residues. CDR1 and CDR2 from the germline V gene are MNHNY and SVGAGI (reference sequence). CDR3 region: CASTRDRDYEQYF. The CDR3 bases are TGTGCCAGCACCAGGGACAGGGACTACGAGCAGTACTTC.

The rearrangement uses TRBV27 and TRBJ2-5; 9 nucleotides align to TRBD1. V gave up 8 bases and J gave up 4 bases; unmatched junction bases: 5. In germline, CDR1 is MNHEY, CDR2 SMNVEV (reference sequence). This CDR3 is built from 13 residues. The CDR3 protein is CASAEDRGETQYF. The CDR3, as DNA: TGTGCCAGCGCTGAGGACAGGGGAGAGACCCAGTACTTC.